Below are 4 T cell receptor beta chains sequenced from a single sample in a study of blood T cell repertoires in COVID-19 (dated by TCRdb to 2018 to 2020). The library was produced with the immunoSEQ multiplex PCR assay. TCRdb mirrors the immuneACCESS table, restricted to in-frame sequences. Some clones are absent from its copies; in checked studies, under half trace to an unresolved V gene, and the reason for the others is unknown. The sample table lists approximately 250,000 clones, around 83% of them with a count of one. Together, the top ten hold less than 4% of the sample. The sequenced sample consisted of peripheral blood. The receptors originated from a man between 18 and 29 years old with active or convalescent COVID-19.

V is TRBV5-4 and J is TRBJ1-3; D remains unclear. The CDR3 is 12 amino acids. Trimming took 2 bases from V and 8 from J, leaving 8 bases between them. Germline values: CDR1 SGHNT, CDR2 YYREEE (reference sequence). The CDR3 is CASSLVGDTIYF. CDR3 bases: TGTGCCAGCAGCTTAGTAGGAGACACCATATATTTT.

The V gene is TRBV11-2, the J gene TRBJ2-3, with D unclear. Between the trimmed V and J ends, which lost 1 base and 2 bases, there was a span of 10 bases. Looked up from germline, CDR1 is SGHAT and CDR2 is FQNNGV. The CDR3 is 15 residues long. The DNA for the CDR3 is TGTGCCAGCAGCTTAGTTGGCCAAAACACAGATACGCAGTATTTT. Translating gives CASSLVGQNTDTQYF.

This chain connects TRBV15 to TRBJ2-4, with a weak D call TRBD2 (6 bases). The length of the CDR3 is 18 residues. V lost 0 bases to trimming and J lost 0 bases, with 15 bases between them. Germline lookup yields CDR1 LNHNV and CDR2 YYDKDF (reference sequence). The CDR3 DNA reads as TGTGCCACCAGCAGAGATTGGGGAGCAGCGGGAGCCAAAAACATTCAGTACTTC. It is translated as CATSRDWGAAGAKNIQYF.

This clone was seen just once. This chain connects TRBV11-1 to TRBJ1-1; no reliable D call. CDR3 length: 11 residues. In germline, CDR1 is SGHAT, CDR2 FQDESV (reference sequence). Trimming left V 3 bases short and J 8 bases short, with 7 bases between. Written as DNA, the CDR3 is TGTGCCAGCAGCTTGTCTAGGGAAGCTTTCTTT. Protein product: CASSLSREAFF. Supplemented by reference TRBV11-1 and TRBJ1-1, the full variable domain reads EAEVAQSPRYKITEKSQAVAFWCDPISGHATLYWYRQILGQGPELLVQFQDESVVDDSQLPKDRFSAERLKGVDSTLKIQPAELGDSAMYLCASSLSREAFFGQGTRLTVV.